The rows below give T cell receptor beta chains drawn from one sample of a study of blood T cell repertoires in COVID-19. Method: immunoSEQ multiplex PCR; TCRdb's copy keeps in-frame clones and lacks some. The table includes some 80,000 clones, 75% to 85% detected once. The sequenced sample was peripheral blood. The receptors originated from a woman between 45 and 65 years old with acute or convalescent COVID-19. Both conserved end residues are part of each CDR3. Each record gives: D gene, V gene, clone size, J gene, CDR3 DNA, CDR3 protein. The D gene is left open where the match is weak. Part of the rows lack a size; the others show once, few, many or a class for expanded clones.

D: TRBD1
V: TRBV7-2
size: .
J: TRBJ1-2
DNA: TGTGCCAGCAGCTCTAGGACAGGGGAGGGTGGCTACACCTTC
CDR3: CASSSRTGEGGYTF

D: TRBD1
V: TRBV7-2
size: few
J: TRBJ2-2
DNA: TGTGCCAGCAGCGCGGACAGGGGCCCCGGGGAGCTGTTTTTT
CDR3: CASSADRGPGELFF

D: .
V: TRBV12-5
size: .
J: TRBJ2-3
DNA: TGTGCTAGTGGTTTGTTAACCGAGGATACGCAGTATTTT
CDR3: CASGLLTEDTQYF

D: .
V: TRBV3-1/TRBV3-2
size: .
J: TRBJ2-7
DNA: TGTGCCAGCAGCCTTAGCGCGACATCGAGGGAGCAGTACTTC
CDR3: CASSLSATSREQYF

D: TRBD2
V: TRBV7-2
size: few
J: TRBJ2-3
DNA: TGTGCCAGCAGCCCACTAGCGGAACCTTTTGATACGCAGTATTTT
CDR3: CASSPLAEPFDTQYF

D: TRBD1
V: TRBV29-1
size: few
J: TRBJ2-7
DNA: TGCAGCGTTGTTGGTGGGACAGGGAGCTCCTACGAGCAGTACTTC
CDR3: CSVVGGTGSSYEQYF

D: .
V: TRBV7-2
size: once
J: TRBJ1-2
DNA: TGTGCCAGCAGCCGCAGGGCCGAGAATAACTATGGCTACACCTTC
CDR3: CASSRRAENNYGYTF

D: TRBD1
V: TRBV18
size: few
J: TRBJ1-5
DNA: TGTGCCAGCTCACGGTCAGGGGGAAATCAGCCCCAGCATTTT
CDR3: CASSRSGGNQPQHF

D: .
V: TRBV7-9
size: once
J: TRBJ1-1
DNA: TGTGCCAGCAGCTCGCGAGATGAAGCTTTCTTT
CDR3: CASSSRDEAFF

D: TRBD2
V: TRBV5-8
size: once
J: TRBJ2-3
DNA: TGTGCCAGCGGACTAGCGGGGGGGCCCACAGATACGCAGTATTTT
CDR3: CASGLAGGPTDTQYF

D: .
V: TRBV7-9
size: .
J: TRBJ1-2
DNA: TGTGCCAGCAGCTTGACGGGGGTCGATGGCTACACCTTC
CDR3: CASSLTGVDGYTF

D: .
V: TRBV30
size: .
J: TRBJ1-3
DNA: TGTGCCTGGAGGGCGCAGAGGGGAAACACCATATATTTT
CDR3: CAWRAQRGNTIYF

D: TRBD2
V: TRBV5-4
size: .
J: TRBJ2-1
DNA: TGTGCCAGCAGCTCAACCACCGCGGCGGAACTAGCGGGAATATACAATGAGCAGTTCTTC
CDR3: CASSSTTAAELAGIYNEQFF

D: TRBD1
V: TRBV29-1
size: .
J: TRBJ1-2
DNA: TGCAGCGTTGAAAACAGGGGGGGTGGCTACACCTTC
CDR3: CSVENRGGGYTF

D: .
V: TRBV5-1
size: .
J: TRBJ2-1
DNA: TGCGCCAGCAGCTTGGAGCTACTCGCTTACAATGAGCAGTTCTTC
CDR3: CASSLELLAYNEQFF

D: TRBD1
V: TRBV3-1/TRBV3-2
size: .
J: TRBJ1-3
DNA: TGTGCCAGCAGCCGATCGACAGGGCCTATTACCTCTGGAAACACCATATATTTT
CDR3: CASSRSTGPITSGNTIYF

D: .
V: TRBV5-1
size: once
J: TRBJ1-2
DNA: TGCGCCAGCAGCTTTAGCCTTAACTATGGCTACACCTTC
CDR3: CASSFSLNYGYTF

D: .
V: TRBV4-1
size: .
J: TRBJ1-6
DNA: TGCGCCAGCAGCCATCCTGAGGGTTATAATTCACCCCTCCACTTT
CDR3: CASSHPEGYNSPLHF

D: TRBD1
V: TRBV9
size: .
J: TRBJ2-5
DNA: TGTGCCAGCAGCGTAGCTACAGGGGGTCAAGAGACCCAGTACTTC
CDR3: CASSVATGGQETQYF

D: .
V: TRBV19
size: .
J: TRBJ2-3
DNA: TGTGCCAGTGCGGCTAAAGACTATAAGGATACGCAGTATTTT
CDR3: CASAAKDYKDTQYF

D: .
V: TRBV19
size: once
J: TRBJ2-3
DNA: TGTGCCAGTAGTCATACGCAGGTTGGCGCGGATACGCAGTATTTT
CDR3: CASSHTQVGADTQYF

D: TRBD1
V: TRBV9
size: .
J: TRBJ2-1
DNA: TGTGCCAGCAGCGTAGGACAGCCAGGGGGATTCAATGAGCAGTTCTTC
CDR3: CASSVGQPGGFNEQFF

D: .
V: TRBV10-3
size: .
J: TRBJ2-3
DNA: TGTGCCATCAGTGAGTACGGGGAAGGTGGTACAGATACGCAGTATTTT
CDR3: CAISEYGEGGTDTQYF

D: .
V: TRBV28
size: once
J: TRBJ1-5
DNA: TGTGCCAGCAGTTCAACGGGAAGTCAGCCCCAGCATTTT
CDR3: CASSSTGSQPQHF

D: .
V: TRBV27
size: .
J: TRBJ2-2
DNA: TGTGCCAGCAGGGTTTACGGGGGAGCCCCCACCGGGGAGCTGTTTTTT
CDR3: CASRVYGGAPTGELFF

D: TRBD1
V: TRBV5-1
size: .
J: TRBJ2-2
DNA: TGCGCCGGACAGGGTAACTCCGGGGAGCTGTTTTTT
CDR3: CAGQGNSGELFF

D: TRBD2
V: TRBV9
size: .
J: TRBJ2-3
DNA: TGTGCCAGCAGCGTAGGGTGGCGGGAGACCCTCACAGATACGCAGTATTTT
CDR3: CASSVGWRETLTDTQYF

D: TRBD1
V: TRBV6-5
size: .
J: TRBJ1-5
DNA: TGTGCCAGCAGGCGACAGGGTACCCAGCCCCAGCATTTT
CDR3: CASRRQGTQPQHF

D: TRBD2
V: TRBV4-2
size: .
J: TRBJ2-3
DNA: TGTGCCAGCAGCCAAGACCCAGCGGGAGGCCTCCTATATACGCAGTATTTT
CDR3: CASSQDPAGGLLYTQYF

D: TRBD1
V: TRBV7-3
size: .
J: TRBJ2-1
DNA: TGTGCCAGCAGCTTAGGGACAGCTTACAATGAGCAGTTCTTC
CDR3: CASSLGTAYNEQFF

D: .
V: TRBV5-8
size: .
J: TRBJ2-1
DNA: TGTGCCAGCAGCTTGTCGAGTGAGCAGTTCTTC
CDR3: CASSLSSEQFF

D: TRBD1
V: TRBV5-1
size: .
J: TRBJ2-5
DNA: TGCGCCAGCAGCCTACAGGGGGCTCAAGAGACCCAGTACTTC
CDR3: CASSLQGAQETQYF

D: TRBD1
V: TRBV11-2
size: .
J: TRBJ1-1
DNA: TGTGCCAGCAGTCAGAGCAGGGGGCGTCGGACTGAAGCTTTCTTT
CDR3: CASSQSRGRRTEAFF

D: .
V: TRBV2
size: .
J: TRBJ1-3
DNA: TGTGCCAGCAGTGACTCCCCCAGGGGTTTCTCTGGAAACACCATATATTTT
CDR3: CASSDSPRGFSGNTIYF

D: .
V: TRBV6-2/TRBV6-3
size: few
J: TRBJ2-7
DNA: TGTGCCAGCAGTTATACCGGGAGAACACTAGTGTCGTGGGAGCAGTACTTC
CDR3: CASSYTGRTLVSWEQYF